The 13 T cell receptor beta chains given below trace back to one sample, sequenced in a study of blood T cell repertoires in COVID-19. Only in-frame clones appear in the TCRdb table, and some are missing; sequencing was by immunoSEQ multiplex PCR. The sample has about 260,000 clones; about 89% are singletons. The sequenced sample consisted of peripheral blood. These receptors were obtained from a woman between 40 and 50 years old who had recovered from COVID-19.

This chain uses TRBV10-1 with TRBJ1-2, with 8 bases identical to TRBD1. Germline assignment: CDR1 WNHNN and CDR2 SYGVQD (reference sequence). Trimming at V came to 0 bases and at J to 4 bases, leaving 7 bases not matched to a gene. The CDR3 spans 16 residues. The CDR3 bases are TGCGCCAGCAGTGAGTCCGGAGACAGGGGATCCTATGGCTACACCTTC. It encodes CASSESGDRGSYGYTF.

On this clone: In the same sample, other DNA sequences code for this CDR3. The CDR3 DNA reads as TGTGCCAGCAGCTTACAGGGGGGAGGGAACACTGAAGCTTTCTTT. It specifies CASSLQGGGNTEAFF. The chain couples TRBV7-2 to TRBJ1-1, with TRBD1 matching over 7 bases. Trimming removed 2 bases from V and 1 base from J; junction bases left unmatched: 4. There are 15 residues in the CDR3. Germline V gives CDR1 SGHTA, CDR2 FQGNSA.

This clone is a singleton in its sample. Here the CDR3 DNA reads TGTGCCAGCTCACCAGGGACTACTAGCAATCAGCCCCAGCATTTT. Its protein product is CASSPGTTSNQPQHF. The genes are TRBV18 and TRBJ1-5; tentatively, D is TRBD1 (5 bases). V was cut by 2 bases and J by 0 bases, with 8 bases left in between. The CDR3 runs to 15 residues. In germline, CDR1 is KGHSH, CDR2 LQKENI.

The rearrangement joins TRBV2 to TRBJ2-1, with TRBD2 matching 8 bases. The CDR3 is 11 amino acids. CDR1 is SNHLY, CDR2 FYNNEI, per germline. Losses at the gene ends were 5 bases for V and 13 bases for J; bases not matched to a gene: 4. CDR3 amino acids: CASSLTSAQFF. CDR3 nucleotides: TGTGCCAGCAGTCTGACTAGCGCTCAGTTCTTC.

V gene TRBV6-2 or TRBV6-3 combines with J gene TRBJ2-5; D remains ambiguous. There are 14 residues in the CDR3. The germline gives CDR1 MNHEY, CDR2 SVGEGT. Trimming shortened V by 1 base and J by 4 bases, and 10 bases separated the two germline ends. Here the CDR3 DNA reads TGTGCCAGCAGTTACTATACGGTCCGAGAGACCCAGTACTTC. This codes for CASSYYTVRETQYF.

The chain links TRBV6-5 to TRBJ1-2; a weak D match, TRBD1 (6 bases). The CDR3 totals 15 residues. Trimming stripped 7 bases from V and 4 bases from J, with 19 bases between. Germline-derived CDR1 and CDR2 are MNHEY and SVGAGI. Written as DNA, the CDR3 is TGTGCCAGCACCTACGGGGGGGGCCGGAGCTATGGCTACACCTTC. Translating gives CASTYGGGRSYGYTF.

The chain couples TRBV5-5 to TRBJ1-6; D gene unclear. Trimming pared 4 bases from V and 10 bases from J, leaving 12 bases between. Per the germline V gene, CDR1 is SGHKS and CDR2 is YYEKEE (reference sequence). This CDR3 contains 13 residues. The CDR3 region has the DNA TGTGCCAGCAGCCCCCCAGGTAGATCACCCCTCCACTTT. This codes for CASSPPGRSPLHF.

This clone appeared a single time. The gene calls are TRBV7-9 and TRBJ2-7; 8 bases are shared with TRBD1. CDR1 and CDR2 from the germline V gene are SEHNR and FQNEAQ (reference sequence). CDR3 length: 15 amino acids. The junction had 7 bases not matched to a gene; V was cut back by 3 bases and J by 3 bases. CDR3: CASSLGSTGDYEQYF. Written as DNA, the CDR3 is TGTGCCAGCAGCTTGGGTTCGACAGGGGACTACGAGCAGTACTTC.

The chain joins TRBV18 to TRBJ2-7; 7 bases map to TRBD2. This CDR3 is 14 amino acids long. In germline, CDR1 is KGHSH, CDR2 LQKENI. The V segment lost 3 bases and the J segment 5 bases; nucleotides outside the gene matches: 7. The CDR3 nucleotides are TGTGCCAGCTCACCCGGGACCGCGGGGGACGAGCAGTACTTC. Translating it yields CASSPGTAGDEQYF.

The J gene is TRBJ1-2, the V gene TRBV10-3, with D tentatively TRBD1 (6 bases). V lost 8 bases and J 5 bases, leaving 18 bases between the germline ends. The CDR3 has 14 amino acids. CDR1 and CDR2 from the germline V gene are ENHRY and SYGVKD. Written as DNA, the CDR3 is TGTGCCATCGGGGCTGGTGGACAGCTGTATGGCTACACCTTC. The encoded protein is CAIGAGGQLYGYTF.

This clone was observed a handful of times. This chain joins TRBV27 and TRBJ2-1, with 7 bases matching TRBD2. The CDR3 spans 14 residues. Germline CDR1 reads MNHEY; CDR2 reads SMNVEV (reference sequence). V gave up 3 bases and J gave up 2 bases; unmatched junction bases: 1. The CDR3 sequence: CASSFGGTYNEQFF. CDR3 in DNA: TGTGCCAGCAGTTTCGGGGGGACCTACAATGAGCAGTTCTTC.

The CDR3 nucleotides read TGTGCCAGCAGCTCCGGGACTAGCGGGAGCACAGATACGCAGTATTTT. This gives the protein CASSSGTSGSTDTQYF. The rearrangement uses TRBV27 and TRBJ2-3; 12 bases fit TRBD2. Trimming at V came to 6 bases and at J to 0 bases, leaving 4 bases not matched to a gene. This CDR3 contains 16 residues. From germline, CDR1 is MNHEY and CDR2 SMNVEV (reference sequence).

This rearrangement joins TRBV6-6 to TRBJ2-7; perhaps TRBD2 as D (6 bases). CDR3 size: 16 residues. Germline values: CDR1 MNHNY, CDR2 SVGAGI (reference sequence). Trimming pared 5 bases from V and 0 bases from J, leaving 17 bases between. This CDR3 is CASSRTIGSLSYEQYF. CDR3 sequence (DNA): TGTGCCAGCAGTCGAACCATCGGGAGCCTCTCCTACGAGCAGTACTTC.